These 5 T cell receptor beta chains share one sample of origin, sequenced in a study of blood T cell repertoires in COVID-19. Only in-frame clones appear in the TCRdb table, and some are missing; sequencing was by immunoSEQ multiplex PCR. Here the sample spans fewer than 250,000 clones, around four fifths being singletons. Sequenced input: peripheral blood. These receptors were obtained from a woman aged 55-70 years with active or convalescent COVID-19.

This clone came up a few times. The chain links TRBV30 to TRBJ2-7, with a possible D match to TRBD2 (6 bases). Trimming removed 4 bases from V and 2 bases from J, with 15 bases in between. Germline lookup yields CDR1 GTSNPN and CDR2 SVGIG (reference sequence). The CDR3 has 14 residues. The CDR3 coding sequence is TGTGCCTGGATGCGGGATCATGGCCCCTACGAGCAGTACTTC. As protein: CAWMRDHGPYEQYF. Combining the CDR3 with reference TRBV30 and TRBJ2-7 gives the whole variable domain SQTIHQWPATLVQPVGSPLSLECTVEGTSNPNLYWYRQAAGRGLQLLFYSVGIGQISSEVPQNLSASRPQDRQFILSSKKLLLSDSGFYLCAWMRDHGPYEQYFGPGTRLTVT.

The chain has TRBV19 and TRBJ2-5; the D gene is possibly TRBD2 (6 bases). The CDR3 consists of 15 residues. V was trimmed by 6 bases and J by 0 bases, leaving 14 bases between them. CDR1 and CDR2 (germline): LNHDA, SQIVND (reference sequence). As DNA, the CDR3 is TGTGCCAGTAGCCCGGGGGACGGGTACCAAGAGACCCAGTACTTC. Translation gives CASSPGDGYQETQYF.

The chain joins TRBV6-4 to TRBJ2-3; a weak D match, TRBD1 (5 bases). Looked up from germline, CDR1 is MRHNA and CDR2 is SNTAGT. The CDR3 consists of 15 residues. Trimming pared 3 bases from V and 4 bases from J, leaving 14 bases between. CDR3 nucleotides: TGTGCCAGCAGTGAAGAGTGGGGCCGGCCAGATACGCAGTATTTT. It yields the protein CASSEEWGRPDTQYF.

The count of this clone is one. The CDR3 protein is CASSDQGYEKLFF. The CDR3, as DNA: TGCGCCAGCAGTGACCAGGGCTATGAAAAACTGTTTTTT. This chain connects TRBV10-1 to TRBJ1-4; D is possibly TRBD1 (5 bases). The V end lost 3 bases, the J end lost 6 bases, and 8 bases lay between the germline ends. Germline V lookup: CDR1 WNHNN, CDR2 SYGVQD (reference sequence). The CDR3 loop spans 13 amino acids.

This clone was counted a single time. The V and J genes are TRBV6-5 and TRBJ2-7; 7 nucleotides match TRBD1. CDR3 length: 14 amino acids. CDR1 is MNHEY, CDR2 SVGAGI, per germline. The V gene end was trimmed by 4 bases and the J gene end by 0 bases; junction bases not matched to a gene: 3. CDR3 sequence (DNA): TGTGCCAGCAGTTGGGACAGAAGCTCCTACGAGCAGTACGTC. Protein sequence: CASSWDRSSYEQYV.